One and the same sample provided the 22 T cell receptor beta chains below, sequenced in a study of blood T cell repertoires in COVID-19. Here immunoSEQ multiplex PCR was the method, and the copy in TCRdb shows in-frame clones only, minus some. This repertoire shows some 150,000 clones, around four fifths found once; its top ten account for about 38%. Sequences were obtained from peripheral blood. These receptors all stem from a human donor in a cohort sampled during active COVID-19.

The chain couples TRBV6-6 to TRBJ1-3, with D possibly being TRBD1 (5 bases). Germline V lookup: CDR1 MNHNY, CDR2 SVGAGI (reference sequence). The CDR3 has 15 residues. Trimming took off 4 bases at V and 0 bases at J, with 10 bases between the two ends. This CDR3 is CASSSQAYSGNTIYF. For the CDR3, the DNA is TGTGCCAGCAGTTCACAGGCCTACTCTGGAAACACCATATATTTT.

This chain connects TRBV12-5 to TRBJ1-5; 9 positions agree with TRBD1. The V segment lost 0 bases and the J segment 0 bases; nucleotides outside the gene matches: 15. This CDR3 spans 21 amino acids. Germline loops: CDR1 LGHNT, CDR2 FRNRAP. The CDR3 loop is CASGLVLMGTGKFYSNQPQHF. CDR3 DNA sequence: TGTGCTAGTGGTTTGGTCCTCATGGGGACAGGGAAATTTTATAGCAATCAGCCCCAGCATTTT. Combining the CDR3 with reference TRBV12-5 and TRBJ1-5 gives the whole variable domain DARVTQTPRHKVTEMGQEVTMRCQPILGHNTVFWYRQTMMQGLELLAYFRNRAPLDDSGMPKDRFSAEMPDATLATLKIQPSEPRDSAVYFCASGLVLMGTGKFYSNQPQHFGDGTRLSIL.

The chain carries TRBV7-2 and TRBJ2-5; 7 bases are a match to TRBD1. Germline CDR1 SGHTA, CDR2 FQGNSA. The CDR3 consists of 16 residues. V lost 3 bases, J lost 10 bases, and 17 bases stayed unmatched. The CDR3, as DNA: TGTGCCAGCAGCTTTGGTCAGCCGAGAACAGGGGCGATCCAGTACTTC. It specifies CASSFGQPRTGAIQYF. Using reference TRBV7-2 and TRBJ2-5 for the parts outside the CDR3, the full variable domain is GAGVSQSPSNKVTEKGKDVELRCDPISGHTALYWYRQSLGQGLEFLIYFQGNSAPDKSGLPSDRFSAERTGGSVSTLTIQRTQQEDSAVYLCASSFGQPRTGAIQYFGPGTRLLVL.

The sample holds a few counts of this clone. The chain joins TRBV5-1 to TRBJ1-1; possibly TRBD1 for D (6 bases). The CDR3 is 14 amino acids. Per germline, CDR1 SGHRS and CDR2 YFSETQ. With 2 bases removed from V and 0 bases from J, the gap between germline ends came to 8 bases. CDR3 residues: CASSFGTLNTEAFF. CDR3 nucleotides: TGCGCCAGCAGCTTTGGGACACTGAACACTGAAGCTTTCTTT.

The chain carries TRBV6-2 or TRBV6-3 and TRBJ1-1, with D perhaps TRBD1 (6 bases). The V end lost 2 bases, the J end lost 1 base, and 8 bases lay between the germline ends. From germline, CDR1 is MNHEY and CDR2 SVGEGT. CDR3 length: 14 residues. The CDR3 sequence: CASSYRGQNTEAFF. As DNA, the CDR3 is TGTGCCAGCAGTTACCGGGGACAGAACACTGAAGCTTTCTTT.

The V gene is TRBV10-3, the J gene TRBJ2-7, with D perhaps matching TRBD2 (6 bases). The germline V gene has CDR1 ENHRY and CDR2 SYGVKD. Trimming took off 7 bases at V and 5 bases at J, with 12 bases between the two ends. The CDR3 is 12 amino acids. CDR3 nucleotide sequence: TGTGCCATCACCGGGGGTGGTGACGAGCAGTACTTC. Protein product: CAITGGGDEQYF.

The V and J genes are TRBV6-5 and TRBJ1-2; D is perhaps TRBD1 (6 bases). The CDR3 spans 14 residues. V was shortened by 6 bases and J by 6 bases, with 17 bases between the two germline ends. Germline V gene sequence: CDR1 MNHEY, CDR2 SVGAGI. CDR3 residues: CASSLRQARDGYTF. DNA of the CDR3: TGTGCCAGCAGCCTCCGACAGGCCAGGGATGGCTACACCTTC.

CDR3: CASTLQGYEQFF. In DNA form, the CDR3 reads TGTGCCAGCACTCTCCAGGGTTATGAGCAGTTCTTC. The chain employs TRBV12-3 or TRBV12-4 and TRBJ2-1, with D possibly TRBD1 on 5 matching bases. The ends were cut back, 7 bases at V and 8 bases at J, with 12 bases in the middle. The CDR3 has 12 residues.

The V gene is TRBV15, the J gene TRBJ1-6; D is perhaps TRBD1 (6 bases). Germline-derived CDR1 and CDR2 are LNHNV and YYDKDF (reference sequence). V dropped 1 base and J dropped 10 bases, with 17 bases sitting between them. There are 16 residues in the CDR3. The CDR3 spells CATSRGLQGLGSPLHF. The CDR3 DNA follows: TGTGCCACCAGCAGAGGTCTACAGGGCCTGGGCTCACCCCTCCACTTT. Together with reference TRBV15 and TRBJ1-6, the CDR3 gives the full variable domain: DAMVIQNPRYQVTQFGKPVTLSCSQTLNHNVMYWYQQKSSQAPKLLFHYYDKDFNNEADTPDNFQSRRPNTSFCFLDIRSPGLGDTAMYLCATSRGLQGLGSPLHFGNGTRLTVT.

The gene calls are TRBV19 and TRBJ1-3, with D unresolved. Germline V CDR1 and CDR2: LNHDA, SQIVND (reference sequence). V dropped 4 bases and J dropped 0 bases, with 10 bases sitting between them. The CDR3 covers 15 residues. CDR3 loop: CASSRGSSSGNTIYF. CDR3 bases: TGTGCCAGTAGTAGAGGATCAAGCTCTGGAAACACCATATATTTT.

This sequence joins TRBV7-2 and TRBJ1-2; D is perhaps TRBD1 (5 bases). The germline V gene has CDR1 SGHTA and CDR2 FQGNSA. The CDR3 runs to 14 residues. V lost 3 bases, J lost 7 bases, and 15 bases lay in between. CDR3 in amino acids: CASSFTGGDVGYTF. The CDR3 DNA is TGTGCCAGCAGCTTCACTGGAGGGGATGTTGGCTACACCTTC.

The chain joins TRBV18 to TRBJ1-1, with TRBD1 matching 7 bases. The germline V gene has CDR1 KGHSH and CDR2 LQKENI. CDR3 length: 14 amino acids. With V trimmed by 8 bases and J by 5 bases, 11 bases remained unmatched. For the CDR3, the DNA is TGTGCCAGCAAGACCGGGACAGAAGGTACTGAAGCTTTCTTT. Amino acid sequence: CASKTGTEGTEAFF.

V usage is TRBV5-4 and J usage is TRBJ2-1; 9 nucleotides line up with TRBD1. There are 13 residues in the CDR3. With V trimmed by 3 bases and J by 8 bases, 3 bases remained unmatched. Germline CDR1 reads SGHNT; CDR2 reads YYREEE (reference sequence). For the CDR3, the DNA is TGTGCCAGCAGCTACGGGACAGGGTATGAGCAGTTCTTC. This gives the protein CASSYGTGYEQFF.

The chain links TRBV9 to TRBJ1-5; D may be TRBD1 (5 bases). The CDR3 has 14 residues. V was pared by 3 bases and J by 5 bases, with 12 bases between. Germline V CDR1 and CDR2: SGDLS, YYNGEE. The CDR3 protein is CASSARELYQPQHF. CDR3 sequence (DNA): TGTGCCAGCAGCGCCAGGGAATTGTATCAGCCCCAGCATTTT.

The chain has TRBV5-1 and TRBJ1-5, with D unclear. Germline CDR1 is SGHRS and CDR2 is YFSETQ. Trimming shortened V by 2 bases and J by 8 bases, and 17 bases separated the two germline ends. This CDR3 contains 15 residues. CDR3 sequence reads: CASSFAGSRGEPQHF. CDR3 DNA sequence: TGCGCCAGCAGCTTTGCGGGATCCCGTGGGGAGCCCCAGCATTTT.

V gene TRBV28 combines with J gene TRBJ1-2; D is ambiguous. Germline CDR1 MDHEN, CDR2 SYDVKM. This CDR3 contains 14 residues. V was clipped by 6 bases and J by 2 bases, with 13 bases between them. CDR3 protein: CASSALYVNYGYTF. The CDR3 nucleotides are TGTGCCAGCAGCGCCCTCTACGTGAACTATGGCTACACCTTC.

The genes are TRBV2 and TRBJ2-2, with 8 bases identical to TRBD2. V lost 2 bases to trimming and J lost 7 bases; unmatched junction nucleotides: 9. The germline CDR1 and CDR2 sequences are SNHLY and FYNNEI. CDR3 length equals 16 residues. The CDR3 loop is CASSERNGGAGGELFF. CDR3 nucleotide sequence: TGTGCCAGCAGTGAACGTAACGGGGGGGCCGGCGGGGAGCTGTTTTTT.

This clone appeared a single time. The chain employs TRBV15 and TRBJ1-1; the D is unclear. CDR1 is LNHNV and CDR2 is YYDKDF in the germline V gene (reference sequence). This CDR3 comprises 12 residues. V lost 0 bases and J lost 5, with 4 bases in between. The CDR3 sequence is CATSRDQTEAFF. The CDR3 nucleotides are TGTGCCACCAGCAGAGATCAAACTGAAGCTTTCTTT.

V is TRBV6-5 and J is TRBJ1-2; no clear D gene. The CDR3 is 13 residues long. V was cut by 6 bases and J by 0 bases, with 8 bases left in between. Germline V gene data show CDR1 as MNHEY and CDR2 as SVGAGI. CDR3 nucleotide sequence: TGTGCCAGCAGGCGGGGTACTAACTATGGCTACACCTTC. Translation: CASRRGTNYGYTF.

This chain joins TRBV5-4 and TRBJ1-2; the D gene is possibly TRBD1 (5 bases). The CDR3 totals 15 residues. Germline values: CDR1 SGHNT, CDR2 YYREEE (reference sequence). V lost 0 bases to trimming and J lost 4 bases, with 13 bases between them. The CDR3 reads CASSLAGGGTYGYTF. The CDR3 nucleotides are TGTGCCAGCAGCTTGGCCGGGGGGGGAACCTATGGCTACACCTTC.

V and J are TRBV10-3 and TRBJ1-3, with D possibly matching TRBD1 (6 bases). CDR1 and CDR2 (germline): ENHRY, SYGVKD. The CDR3 extends over 16 amino acids. The germline V and J ends were trimmed by 6 bases and 0 bases, with 15 bases remaining between them. The CDR3 protein is CAISPGDKHSGNTIYF. CDR3 nucleotide sequence: TGTGCCATCAGCCCTGGGGACAAGCACTCTGGAAACACCATATATTTT.

V and J are TRBV19 and TRBJ2-7; D might be TRBD1 (6 bases). Trimming pared 6 bases from V and 4 bases from J, leaving 22 bases between. The CDR3 contains 16 residues. The germline V gene encodes CDR1 LNHDA and CDR2 SQIVND (reference sequence). The chain's CDR3 is CASSGQPLFHPYEQYF. In nucleotides, the CDR3 is TGTGCCAGTAGCGGACAGCCTTTGTTTCACCCTTACGAGCAGTACTTC.